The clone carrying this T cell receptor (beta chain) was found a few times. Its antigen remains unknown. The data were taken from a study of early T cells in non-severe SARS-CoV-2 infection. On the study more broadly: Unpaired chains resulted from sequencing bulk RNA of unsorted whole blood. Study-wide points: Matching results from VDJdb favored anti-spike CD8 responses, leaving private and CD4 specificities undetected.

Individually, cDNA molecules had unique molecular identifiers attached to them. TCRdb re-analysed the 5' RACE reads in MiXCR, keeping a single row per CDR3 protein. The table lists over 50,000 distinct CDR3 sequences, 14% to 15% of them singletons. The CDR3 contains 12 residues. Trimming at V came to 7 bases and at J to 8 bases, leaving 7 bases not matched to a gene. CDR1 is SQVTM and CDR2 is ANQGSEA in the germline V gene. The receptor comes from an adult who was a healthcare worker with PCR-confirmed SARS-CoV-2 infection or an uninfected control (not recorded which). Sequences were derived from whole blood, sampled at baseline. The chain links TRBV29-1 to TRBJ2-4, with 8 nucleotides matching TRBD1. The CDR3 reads CSAVIQGDIQYF. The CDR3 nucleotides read TGCAGCGCCGTGATACAGGGGGACATTCAGTACTTC.